Each of the 30 T cell receptor beta chains below was sequenced from the same sample in a study of T-cell reconstitution after alpha-beta-depleted transplantation in children. It was with unique molecular identifiers that the TCRbeta library was prepared. One entry per CDR3 protein results from TCRdb running MiXCR on the PCR reads. The sample lists some 600,000 distinct CDR3 sequences, about an eighth occurring once. Sequenced material: PBMCs, mostly from graft donor cells, taken 360 days after TCRalphabeta/CD19-depleted stem cell transplant. The receptors derive from a male patient between 10 and 17 years old who had a stem cell transplant for acute myeloid leukemia, so the T cells may come from the graft donor.

This clonotype was picked up a small number of times. The CDR3 here is CASSQESVSGLAGEVDTQYF. CDR3 nucleotides: TGCGCCAGCAGCCAAGAGTCCGTCTCGGGACTAGCGGGAGAGGTAGATACGCAGTATTTT. The V call is TRBV4-1, the J call TRBJ2-3, with 14 nucleotides matching TRBD2. V lost 0 bases, J lost 5 bases, and 13 bases stayed unmatched. Germline CDR1 is MGHRA and CDR2 is YSYEKL. This CDR3 spans 20 amino acids.

This clonotype has a count of ten or more. The V gene is TRBV28, the J gene TRBJ2-7, with D tentatively TRBD1 (5 bases). Germline CDR1 MDHEN, CDR2 SYDVKM. The CDR3 contains 14 residues. Trimming cost V 2 bases and J 4 bases, with 12 bases left between them. CDR3: CASSLQGWGYEQYF. For the CDR3, the DNA is TGTGCCAGCAGTTTACAGGGTTGGGGTTACGAGCAGTACTTC.

The gene calls are TRBV5-1 and TRBJ2-3; D tentatively reads TRBD1 or TRBD2 (5 bases each). CDR3 length: 15 amino acids. Germline CDR1 and CDR2: SGHRS and YFSETQ. Trimming removed 2 bases at V and 3 bases at J, with 13 bases between. DNA of the CDR3: TGCGCCAGCAGCTTATCAGGGACGAGGACAGATACGCAGTATTTT. It is translated as CASSLSGTRTDTQYF. The full variable domain, rest sourced from reference TRBV5-1 and TRBJ2-3, is KAGVTQTPRYLIKTRGQQVTLSCSPISGHRSVSWYQQTPGQGLQFLFEYFSETQRNKGNFPGRFSGRQFSNSRSEMNVSTLELGDSALYLCASSLSGTRTDTQYFGPGTRLTVL.

The chain is built from TRBV29-1 and TRBJ2-5, with 9 positions matching TRBD2. V dropped 8 bases and J dropped 7; count of bases not matched to a gene: 11. The CDR3 extends over 13 amino acids. Germline CDR1 SQVTM, CDR2 ANQGSEA. CDR3 sequence reads: CSSQGLALGTQYF. The CDR3 bases are TGCAGCTCTCAGGGACTAGCTCTAGGGACCCAGTACTTC. The variable domain in full, completed from reference TRBV29-1 and TRBJ2-5, reads SAVISQKPSRDICQRGTSLTIQCQVDSQVTMMFWYRQQPGQSLTLIATANQGSEATYESGFVIDKFPISRPNLTFSTLTVSNMSPEDSSIYLCSSQGLALGTQYFGPGTRLLVL.

The chain couples TRBV7-9 to TRBJ2-5, with 7 positions matching TRBD2. The CDR3 is made up of 17 amino acids. Germline V CDR1 and CDR2: SEHNR, FQNEAQ (reference sequence). V was pared by 5 bases and J by 1 base, with 13 bases of the junction left unmatched. The CDR3 coding sequence is TGTGCCAGCAGCCCACCCCCTAGCGGCCCGATCCAAGAGACCCAGTACTTC. Encoded protein: CASSPPPSGPIQETQYF.

V is TRBV28 and J is TRBJ2-1; no clear D. Germline V gene sequence: CDR1 MDHEN, CDR2 SYDVKM. This CDR3 has 12 amino acids. Trimming took 6 bases from V and 4 from J, leaving 7 bases between them. This chain's CDR3 is CASRFSYNEQFF. The CDR3 nucleotides read TGTGCCAGCAGGTTCAGTTACAATGAGCAGTTCTTC.

This clonotype has at least ten counts. This chain uses TRBV20-1 with TRBJ2-1, with 11 nucleotides matching TRBD2. Germline loops: CDR1 DFQATT, CDR2 SNEGSKA (reference sequence). This CDR3 is 21 amino acids long. V trimming: 0 bases; J trimming: 0 bases; junction bases outside the gene matches: 16. CDR3: CSARDYKRLAGRSSSYNEQFF. The CDR3 nucleotides are TGCAGTGCTAGAGATTACAAGCGACTAGCGGGAAGGTCGAGCTCCTACAATGAGCAGTTCTTC.

This clonotype was seen a handful of times. The CDR3 DNA is TGCGCCAGCAGCCAACTAGGGGGGGCCGACAAAAACATTCAGTACTTC. The encoded protein is CASSQLGGADKNIQYF. The J gene is TRBJ2-4, the V gene TRBV4-3; a possible D gene is TRBD2 (7 bases). V was clipped by 2 bases and J by 3 bases, with 14 bases between them. Germline V CDR1 and CDR2: LGHNA, YSLEER. This CDR3 spans 16 amino acids.

This clonotype was seen many times. The chain combines TRBV24-1 with TRBJ2-3; the match to TRBD1 covers 9 bases. Germline-derived CDR1 and CDR2 are KGHDR and SFDVKD. There are 16 residues in the CDR3. V was pared by 3 bases and J by 8 bases, with 11 bases of the junction left unmatched. For the CDR3, the DNA is TGTGCCACCAGTGATGGGACAGGGCTAATAAGGGGTACGCAGTATTTT. It translates to CATSDGTGLIRGTQYF.

This clonotype was counted between two and nine times. A junction boundary mismatches the germline segment, possibly from a read error. CDR3 loop: CASSLAGGSIGELFF. Written as DNA, the CDR3 is TGTGCCAGCAGCCTAGCAGGGGGCTCTATCGGGGAGCTGTTTTTT. This chain joins TRBV7-9 and TRBJ2-2, with 8 bases fitting TRBD1. Germline V gene data show CDR1 as SEHNR and CDR2 as FQNEAQ (reference sequence). CDR3 length: 15 residues.

This clonotype was observed a few times. The chain uses TRBV19 and TRBJ2-3; TRBD2 agrees at 8 bases. The CDR3 runs 15 residues. V trimming: 5 bases; J trimming: 7 bases; junction bases outside the gene matches: 11. In germline, CDR1 is LNHDA, CDR2 SQIVND (reference sequence). The CDR3 coding sequence is TGTGCCAGTAGTCCACGTTGGCGGGAGGTGCATACGCAGTATTTT. Translating it yields CASSPRWREVHTQYF.

The sample holds a few counts of this clonotype. This chain connects TRBV20-1 to TRBJ1-5; D is undetermined. From germline, CDR1 is DFQATT and CDR2 SNEGSKA (reference sequence). The CDR3 totals 15 residues. The CDR3: CSVIRPNLYNQPQHF. The CDR3 DNA reads as TGCAGCGTAATCAGGCCGAACCTCTACAATCAGCCCCAGCATTTT.

With respect to this clonotype: Being one base from a much bigger clone, this may be a read error. The chain joins TRBV29-1 to TRBJ2-3, with 13 bases fitting TRBD2. Losses at the gene ends were 7 bases for V and 2 bases for J; bases not matched to a gene: 15. Germline assignment: CDR1 SQVTM and CDR2 ANQGSEA. CDR3 length: 18 residues. The DNA for the CDR3 is TGCAGCGCTAGGCCGCGACTAGCGGGAGGTCGATTCACAGATACGCAGTATTTT. Translating it yields CSARPRLAGGRFTDTQYF.

This clonotype turned up a few times. The chain combines TRBV5-6 with TRBJ2-5; perhaps TRBD1 as D (5 bases). This CDR3 is built from 13 residues. V dropped 4 bases and J dropped 5 bases, with 12 bases sitting between them. Germline V lookup: CDR1 SGHDT, CDR2 YYEEEE. The CDR3 region is CASSGDSPETQYF. The DNA for the CDR3 is TGTGCCAGCAGCGGCGACAGCCCGGAGACCCAGTACTTC. Drawing the rest from reference TRBV5-6 and TRBJ2-5, the complete variable domain is DAGVTQSPTHLIKTRGQQVTLRCSPKSGHDTVSWYQQALGQGPQFIFQYYEEEERQRGNFPDRFSGHQFPNYSSELNVNALLLGDSALYLCASSGDSPETQYFGPGTRLLVL.

This chain uses TRBV28 with TRBJ2-1; maybe TRBD2 (5 bases). This CDR3 is 15 amino acids long. CDR1 is MDHEN, CDR2 SYDVKM, per germline. The V and J ends lost 2 bases and 1 base respectively, with 9 bases between them. CDR3: CASSLNEGSYNEQFF. The CDR3 DNA sequence: TGTGCCAGCAGTTTAAATGAGGGTTCCTACAATGAGCAGTTCTTC.

This clonotype was detected a few times. The genes are TRBV6-5 and TRBJ2-3; no firm D call. Per germline, CDR1 MNHEY and CDR2 SVGAGI. Trimming removed 4 bases at V and 0 bases at J, with 8 bases between. CDR3 length: 14 residues. The CDR3 sequence: CASSLTHSTDTQYF. DNA of the CDR3: TGTGCCAGCAGTTTGACGCATAGCACAGATACGCAGTATTTT.

CDR3 loop: CASSQRTSGSSYEQYF. CDR3 in DNA: TGCGCCAGCAGCCAAAGGACTAGCGGAAGCTCCTACGAGCAGTACTTC. The chain recombines TRBV4-1 with TRBJ2-7, with TRBD2 matching over 10 bases. Unmatched junction bases numbered 4, after V lost 2 bases and J lost 0 bases. This CDR3 comprises 16 residues. The germline V gene has CDR1 MGHRA and CDR2 YSYEKL.

The chain is built from TRBV7-7 and TRBJ2-5; D unresolved. The CDR3 covers 13 residues. The V gene lost 10 bases and the J gene lost 2 bases, with 14 bases spanning the gap. Germline-derived CDR1 and CDR2 are SSHAT and FNYEAQ (reference sequence). The CDR3 region has the DNA TGTGCCACCGGTCTAGGGCTTCAAGAGACCCAGTACTTC. Translating it yields CATGLGLQETQYF.

V and J are TRBV20-1 and TRBJ2-1, with 9 bases fitting TRBD2. Germline V lookup: CDR1 DFQATT, CDR2 SNEGSKA (reference sequence). The CDR3 runs 15 residues. Trimming cost V 3 bases and J 2 bases; bases outside gene matches: 5. CDR3 loop: CSASGTSQTYNEQFF. Here the CDR3 DNA reads TGCAGTGCTAGCGGGACTAGCCAAACCTACAATGAGCAGTTCTTC.

A few counts support this clonotype. The chain uses TRBV29-1 and TRBJ2-4; no clear D gene. The CDR3 runs to 11 residues. Germline lookup yields CDR1 SQVTM and CDR2 ANQGSEA. V was shortened by 7 bases and J by 1 base, with 5 bases between the two germline ends. The CDR3 bases are TGCAGCGGGTATGCCAAAAACATTCAGTACTTC. Its protein is CSGYAKNIQYF. The complete variable domain, with remaining parts taken from reference TRBV29-1 and TRBJ2-4, reads SAVISQKPSRDICQRGTSLTIQCQVDSQVTMMFWYRQQPGQSLTLIATANQGSEATYESGFVIDKFPISRPNLTFSTLTVSNMSPEDSSIYLCSGYAKNIQYFGAGTRLSVL.

In its sample, this clonotype was seen many times. The chain recombines TRBV7-2 with TRBJ2-7; D may be TRBD1 (5 bases). The CDR3 has 12 amino acids. V was trimmed by 0 bases and J by 5 bases, leaving 5 bases between them. CDR1 is SGHTA and CDR2 is FQGNSA in the germline V gene. The CDR3 sequence is CASSLAGHEQYF. The CDR3 nucleotides read TGTGCCAGCAGCTTAGCGGGGCACGAGCAGTACTTC.

This clonotype was recorded a few times. CDR3 in amino acids: CASSQERGSDTQYF. The CDR3 DNA is TGTGCCAGCAGCCAAGAAAGAGGTTCAGATACGCAGTATTTT. This chain links TRBV3-1 with TRBJ2-3; D remains unclear. Germline V gene lookup returns CDR1 LGHDT and CDR2 YNNKEL (reference sequence). This CDR3 comprises 14 residues. Trimming took 0 bases from V and 4 from J, leaving 8 bases between them.

This clonotype was recorded a few times. The chain is built from TRBV29-1 and TRBJ2-7; 11 bases match TRBD2. Germline CDR1 and CDR2: SQVTM and ANQGSEA. J lost 3 bases, V lost 4 bases, and 8 bases had no gene match. This CDR3 is built from 15 residues. In DNA, the CDR3 is TGCAGCGTTGTAGTTTGGCTAGCGGGGGGCTACGAGCAGTACTTC. Protein: CSVVVWLAGGYEQYF.

This clonotype was observed a few times. The genes are TRBV12-3 or TRBV12-4 and TRBJ2-5; possible D gene TRBD2, 7 bases. Deletions cut 5 bases from V and 1 base from J, with 11 bases between. CDR3 length: 14 amino acids. CDR3 nucleotide sequence: TGTGCCAGCAGTATGGGGGGGCGCCAAGAGACCCAGTACTTC. It codes for CASSMGGRQETQYF.

This clonotype was counted at least ten times. This rearrangement joins TRBV28 to TRBJ2-5; 10 nucleotides agree with TRBD1. CDR3 length: 15 residues. After removal of 2 bases from V and 5 bases from J, the junction contained 5 bases not matched to a gene. Germline CDR1 and CDR2: MDHEN and SYDVKM. CDR3 coding DNA: TGTGCCAGCAGTTTAGAGACAGGGGGCTTGGAGACCCAGTACTTC. Translating it yields CASSLETGGLETQYF. The variable domain in full, with the rest retrieved from reference TRBV28 and TRBJ2-5, is DVKVTQSSRYLVKRTGEKVFLECVQDMDHENMFWYRQDPGLGLRLIYFSYDVKMKEKGDIPEGYSVSREKKERFSLILESASTNQTSMYLCASSLETGGLETQYFGPGTRLLVL.

In this sample, this clonotype turned up many times. V gene TRBV12-3 or TRBV12-4 combines with J gene TRBJ1-5; the D is unclear. V shed 6 bases and J shed 4 bases, with 10 bases lying between them. This CDR3 comprises 13 residues. Here the CDR3 DNA reads TGTGCCAGCAGGCCAGGACCAAATCAGCCCCAGCATTTT. It encodes CASRPGPNQPQHF.

This rearrangement joins TRBV9 to TRBJ2-2; D may correspond to TRBD1 or TRBD2 (5 bases each). V lost 0 bases and J 4 bases, leaving 13 bases between the germline ends. Germline CDR1 reads SGDLS; CDR2 reads YYNGEE. CDR3 length equals 16 residues. CDR3 sequence (DNA): TGTGCCAGCAGCGTAGGAGGGGCGCTCCCCACCGGGGAGCTGTTTTTT. Protein product: CASSVGGALPTGELFF.

The chain couples TRBV18 to TRBJ2-3; D is unclear. Germline V gene lookup returns CDR1 KGHSH and CDR2 LQKENI. The CDR3 contains 14 residues. With 5 bases removed from V and 2 bases from J, the gap between germline ends came to 11 bases. As DNA, the CDR3 is TGTGCCAGCTCAGCTTCTGCGCCCACAGATACGCAGTATTTT. Its translation: CASSASAPTDTQYF.

This clonotype was found a few times. The J gene is TRBJ1-5, the V gene TRBV24-1; 7 nucleotides match TRBD1. The CDR3 totals 16 residues. Germline CDR1 KGHDR, CDR2 SFDVKD. Trimming cost V 0 bases and J 5 bases; bases outside gene matches: 6. The CDR3, as DNA: TGTGCCACCAGTGATTTGTCCTTAACAGGGGATCAGCCCCAGCATTTT. Its protein product is CATSDLSLTGDQPQHF.

CDR3 DNA sequence: TGTGCCAGCAGTTTACAGGGTCAAGGAGGTCAGCCCCAGTATTTT. Amino acid sequence: CASSLQGQGGQPQYF. The rearrangement links TRBV28 to TRBJ1-5; D might be TRBD1 or TRBD2, each matching 5 bases. The J call is in doubt because the DNA end fits TRBJ2-3 better. This CDR3 region has 15 residues. The germline V gene encodes CDR1 MDHEN and CDR2 SYDVKM.